This record concerns one T cell receptor (beta chain) sequence. Healthy people donating bone marrow made up the donors. The PCR contained 60 Vbeta and 13 Jbeta primers. The protocol was immunoSEQ multiplex PCR, while the TCRdb copy is restricted to in-frame clones and leaves out a portion. The sample has 90,000 to 130,000 clones, around 76% seen once. This entry is derived from a study of cytomegalovirus exposure and HLA in healthy donors. The V segment lost 2 bases and the J segment 5 bases; nucleotides outside the gene matches: 7. Germline CDR1 reads MGHRA; CDR2 reads YSYEKL. This CDR3 comprises 15 residues.

The sample comprised PBMCs. The chain is built from TRBV4-1 and TRBJ2-3, with 7 bases identical to TRBD2. This receptor was taken from a man aged 25 to 45 in good health and CMV-seropositive. The CDR3 region has the DNA TGCGCCAGCAGCCAAAAGGCTAGCGGAGGAGATACGCAGTATTTT. As protein: CASSQKASGGDTQYF.